This TCR beta chain was obtained from a study of T cells in Graves' hyperthyroidism and ophthalmopathy. Amplified regions were TCR beta CDR3 sequences from RNA transcripts. An initial round of RT-PCR targeting the TCR CDR3 relied on the HTBI primer set. Each CDR3 protein gets one entry after TCRdb re-called the multiplex PCR reads with MiXCR. The profile shows about 700,000 distinct CDR3 sequences, 14% of them singletons. CDR1 is MNHEY, CDR2 SVGAGI, per germline. The CDR3 is 18 residues long. The germline V and J ends were trimmed by 2 bases and 0 bases, with 17 bases remaining between them. Over 18 months, lack of ophthalmopathy progression marked Graves' hyperthyroidism as stable.

This TCR was sampled from a woman aged 18-29 years with Graves' hyperthyroidism. The chain combines TRBV6-5 with TRBJ1-5, with D possibly TRBD1 on 6 matching bases. The sequencing sample was made of blood. In nucleotides, the CDR3 is TGTGCCAGCAGTTACAAGGGGGTATTGGGGGGTAGCAATCAGCCCCAGCATTTT. Amino acids: CASSYKGVLGGSNQPQHF.